The 30 T cell receptor beta chains given below trace back to one sample, sequenced in a study of blood T cell repertoires in COVID-19. Method: immunoSEQ multiplex PCR; TCRdb's copy keeps in-frame clones and lacks some. This table holds about 100,000 clones, more than 65% found once. The specimen sequenced was peripheral blood. The receptors were gathered from a woman in her 70s with acute or convalescent COVID-19.

The chain uses TRBV6-4 and TRBJ2-7; 8 nucleotides agree with TRBD1. Germline V gives CDR1 MRHNA, CDR2 SNTAGT. This CDR3 has 13 amino acids. The trim removed 11 bases at V and 3 bases at J, leaving 9 bases unmatched. This chain's CDR3 is CALAGTGYYEQYV. The DNA of the CDR3 is TGTGCCCTGGCCGGGACAGGCTACTACGAGCAGTACGTC.

The chain carries TRBV7-2 and TRBJ1-1, with D hard to call. Germline V gene lookup returns CDR1 SGHTA and CDR2 FQGNSA. The ends were cut back, 5 bases at V and 3 bases at J, with 13 bases in the middle. This CDR3 is built from 14 residues. The CDR3 DNA follows: TGTGCCAGCAGCGCGGGCGAGAGGGACACTGAAGCTTTCTTT. It codes for CASSAGERDTEAFF.

V is TRBV10-3 and J is TRBJ2-1; TRBD2 agrees at 12 bases. Germline V CDR1 and CDR2: ENHRY, SYGVKD. J gave up 7 bases and V 10 bases, and 2 bases lay outside the gene matches. The CDR3 loop spans 12 amino acids. The CDR3 nucleotides are TGTGCCACCGGACTAGCGGGGAATGAGCAGTTCTTC. Residues: CATGLAGNEQFF.

The rearrangement links TRBV5-4 to TRBJ1-5, with TRBD1 matching 7 bases. CDR1 is SGHNT, CDR2 YYREEE, per germline (reference sequence). Unmatched junction bases numbered 12, after V lost 10 bases and J lost 5 bases. The CDR3 contains 14 residues. The CDR3 reads CAGLRDRVDQPQHF. As DNA, the CDR3 is TGTGCCGGCCTCCGGGACAGAGTCGATCAGCCCCAGCATTTT. The variable domain in full, completed from reference TRBV5-4 and TRBJ1-5, reads ETGVTQSPTHLIKTRGQQVTLRCSSQSGHNTVSWYQQALGQGPQFIFQYYREEENGRGNFPPRFSGLQFPNYSSELNVNALELDDSALYLCAGLRDRVDQPQHFGDGTRLSIL.

J is TRBJ1-1 and V is TRBV4-3; 10 nucleotides align to TRBD1. V was clipped by 0 bases and J by 5 bases; unmatched bases: 12. CDR1 LGHNA and CDR2 YSLEER come from the germline V gene. The CDR3 is made up of 18 amino acids. CDR3 DNA sequence: TGCGCCAGCAGCCAAGATCTTGGGGGGACAGGGGTTAGTACTGAAGCTTTCTTT. It is translated as CASSQDLGGTGVSTEAFF.

The CDR3 DNA follows: TGCGCCAGCAGCTTGGACAGCTATGGCTACACCTTC. Protein: CASSLDSYGYTF. The gene calls are TRBV5-1 and TRBJ1-2; D remains unclear. This CDR3 contains 12 residues. The germline V gene encodes CDR1 SGHRS and CDR2 YFSETQ. V dropped 0 bases and J dropped 4 bases, with 4 bases sitting between them.

V is TRBV2 and J is TRBJ2-1; D perhaps matches TRBD2 (5 bases). Trimming cost V 0 bases and J 4 bases, with 10 bases left between them. The CDR3 runs 15 residues. Germline V gene data show CDR1 as SNHLY and CDR2 as FYNNEI. CDR3 sequence: CASSEARGLYNEQFF. The DNA of the CDR3 is TGTGCCAGCAGTGAAGCGCGAGGACTTTACAATGAGCAGTTCTTC.

In its sample, this clone was seen a few times. The V gene is TRBV20-1, the J gene TRBJ1-4; TRBD1 is a possible D gene (6 bases). The CDR3 spans 13 residues. Between the trimmed V and J ends, which lost 3 bases and 7 bases, there was a span of 12 bases. Germline values: CDR1 DFQATT, CDR2 SNEGSKA (reference sequence). Written as DNA, the CDR3 is TGCAGTGCTAGTGCGGGGGGCGGTGAAAAACTGTTTTTT. It translates to CSASAGGGEKLFF.

The chain employs TRBV4-2 and TRBJ2-1; TRBD2 matches at 12 bases. The CDR3 spans 16 residues. V was clipped by 0 bases and J by 4 bases; unmatched bases: 1. Germline loops: CDR1 LGHNA, CDR2 YNFKEQ. This CDR3 is CASSQEGLAGYNEQFF. The CDR3 DNA sequence: TGTGCCAGCAGCCAAGAAGGACTAGCGGGGTACAATGAGCAGTTCTTC.

This clone was seen once. The V gene is TRBV19, the J gene TRBJ1-2, with 7 positions matching TRBD1. V gave up 9 bases and J gave up 6 bases; unmatched junction bases: 10. The CDR3 has 13 residues. Germline CDR1 LNHDA, CDR2 SQIVND (reference sequence). The CDR3 DNA reads as TGTGCCAGCAGGGACAGACCCTATGATGGCTACACCTTC. It is translated as CASRDRPYDGYTF.

The chain joins TRBV9 to TRBJ2-7; 7 nucleotides align to TRBD2. The CDR3 contains 15 residues. The V gene's germline CDR1 is SGDLS and CDR2 YYNGEE. V lost 0 bases to trimming and J lost 2 bases; unmatched junction nucleotides: 5. This chain's CDR3 is CASSVAPSGAYEQYF. CDR3 nucleotide sequence: TGTGCCAGCAGCGTAGCTCCTAGCGGTGCCTACGAGCAGTACTTC.

This clone was seen a handful of times. The J gene is TRBJ1-2, the V gene TRBV6-5, with a tentative D call TRBD1 (5 bases). Per the germline V gene, CDR1 is MNHEY and CDR2 is SVGAGI. Trimming took off 0 bases at V and 6 bases at J, with 14 bases between the two ends. The CDR3 has 15 residues. The CDR3: CASSYSGGGMNGYTF. The CDR3 nucleotides read TGTGCCAGCAGTTACTCGGGCGGGGGGATGAATGGCTACACCTTC.

The V gene is TRBV4-2, the J gene TRBJ1-2, with D uncertain. The CDR3 spans 13 residues. Looked up from germline, CDR1 is LGHNA and CDR2 is YNFKEQ. The V end lost 4 bases, the J end lost 4 bases, and 10 bases lay between the germline ends. CDR3 region: CASSPRQAYGYTF. Written as DNA, the CDR3 is TGTGCCAGCAGCCCCCGGCAGGCCTATGGCTACACCTTC.

This chain uses TRBV6-1 with TRBJ1-1; no definite D call. V dropped 1 base and J dropped 3 bases, with 12 bases sitting between them. CDR1 is MNHNS and CDR2 is SASEGT in the germline V gene. This CDR3 is built from 15 residues. The CDR3 sequence is CASSEGPLRDTEAFF. DNA for the CDR3: TGTGCCAGCAGTGAAGGCCCATTACGGGACACTGAAGCTTTCTTT.

The chain employs TRBV13 and TRBJ2-3, with 10 bases that match TRBD1. Germline V gene lookup returns CDR1 PRHDT and CDR2 FYEKMQ (reference sequence). The CDR3 contains 15 residues. J gave up 5 bases and V 7 bases, and 9 bases lay outside the gene matches. The CDR3 DNA is TGTGCCAGCACCCGCGGACAGGGGGTCATAGATACGCAGTATTTT. Residues: CASTRGQGVIDTQYF.

This chain joins TRBV19 and TRBJ1-2; TRBD1 matches 8 bases. V lost 9 bases to trimming and J lost 1 base; unmatched junction nucleotides: 4. This CDR3 contains 13 residues. CDR1 is LNHDA and CDR2 is SQIVND in the germline V gene (reference sequence). As DNA, the CDR3 is TGTGCCAGCAACACAGGGGGTAACTATGGCTACACCTTC. Translation gives CASNTGGNYGYTF.

This rearrangement joins TRBV28 to TRBJ1-5, with 7 bases that match TRBD1. CDR1 is MDHEN and CDR2 is SYDVKM in the germline V gene. After removal of 3 bases from V and 3 bases from J, the junction contained 14 bases not matched to a gene. The CDR3 has 18 residues. CDR3 DNA sequence: TGTGCCAGCAGTTTGGTAGGGGGCAGCAAGACCTTCAATCAGCCCCAGCATTTT. Translation gives CASSLVGGSKTFNQPQHF.

This chain joins TRBV28 and TRBJ1-1, with 8 bases lining up with TRBD1. The CDR3 length is 17 residues. The V gene's germline CDR1 is MDHEN and CDR2 SYDVKM. The trim removed 1 base at V and 4 bases at J, leaving 11 bases unmatched. The CDR3 DNA sequence: TGTGCCAGCAGTTTATTTCGGGGGGAGACAGGGGTCACTGAAGCTTTCTTT. Translated, it gives CASSLFRGETGVTEAFF. The variable domain in full, completed from reference TRBV28 and TRBJ1-1, reads DVKVTQSSRYLVKRTGEKVFLECVQDMDHENMFWYRQDPGLGLRLIYFSYDVKMKEKGDIPEGYSVSREKKERFSLILESASTNQTSMYLCASSLFRGETGVTEAFFGQGTRLTVV.

The chain joins TRBV7-2 to TRBJ2-2, with D hard to call. This CDR3 comprises 15 residues. Germline V gene data show CDR1 as SGHTA and CDR2 as FQGNSA. The germline V and J ends were trimmed by 1 base and 6 bases, with 12 bases remaining between them. The CDR3 bases are TGTGCCAGCAGCTTAGTCGATGAGTTACCCGGGGAGCTGTTTTTT. It is translated as CASSLVDELPGELFF. Drawing the rest from reference TRBV7-2 and TRBJ2-2, the complete variable domain is GAGVSQSPSNKVTEKGKDVELRCDPISGHTALYWYRQSLGQGLEFLIYFQGNSAPDKSGLPSDRFSAERTGGSVSTLTIQRTQQEDSAVYLCASSLVDELPGELFFGEGSRLTVL.

The chain uses TRBV10-3 and TRBJ2-7; 8 bases map to TRBD1. Trimming removed 6 bases from V and 5 bases from J; junction bases left unmatched: 3. The V gene's germline CDR1 is ENHRY and CDR2 SYGVKD. The CDR3 runs to 12 residues. CDR3 amino acids: CAIRDRENEQYV. The CDR3 DNA reads as TGTGCCATCAGGGACAGGGAGAACGAGCAGTACGTC.

The gene calls are TRBV6-4 and TRBJ1-1; D is perhaps TRBD1 (6 bases). In germline, CDR1 is MRHNA, CDR2 SNTAGT. The CDR3 sequence is 13 residues long. Trimming removed 6 bases from V and 6 bases from J, with 14 bases in between. The CDR3 protein is CASRLTGTSEAFF. CDR3 in DNA: TGTGCCAGCAGACTTACAGGGACCTCTGAAGCTTTCTTT.

In regard to this clone: Other DNA sequences of this sample code for an identical CDR3. The chain couples TRBV18 to TRBJ2-3, with 7 bases lining up with TRBD1. The ends lost 4 bases at V and 6 bases at J; junction bases unmatched: 4. The CDR3 totals 13 residues. The germline CDR1 and CDR2 sequences are KGHSH and LQKENI. DNA for the CDR3: TGTGCCAGCTCACTCGGACAGGAGGATACGCAGTATTTT. Protein sequence: CASSLGQEDTQYF. Complete variable domain (other parts from reference TRBV18 and TRBJ2-3): NAGVMQNPRHLVRRRGQEARLRCSPMKGHSHVYWYRQLPEEGLKFMVYLQKENIIDESGMPKERFSAEFPKEGPSILRIQQVVRGDSAAYFCASSLGQEDTQYFGPGTRLTVL.

V gene TRBV10-1 combines with J gene TRBJ2-4, with 9 bases lining up with TRBD1. Germline loops: CDR1 WNHNN, CDR2 SYGVQD (reference sequence). V trimming: 4 bases; J trimming: 9 bases; junction bases outside the gene matches: 13. This CDR3 spans 16 amino acids. CDR3 sequence reads: CASSAGQGISGGIQYF. The CDR3 bases are TGCGCCAGCAGTGCGGGACAGGGAATTTCGGGGGGCATTCAGTACTTC.

V and J are TRBV28 and TRBJ2-4; D is ambiguous. Trimming shortened V by 5 bases and J by 1 base, and 12 bases separated the two germline ends. CDR3 length: 15 amino acids. Germline-derived CDR1 and CDR2 are MDHEN and SYDVKM. The CDR3 region has the DNA TGTGCCAGCAGTGCCCTAGGTGAGGCCAAAAACATTCAGTACTTC. It is translated as CASSALGEAKNIQYF. Combining the CDR3 with reference TRBV28 and TRBJ2-4 gives the whole variable domain DVKVTQSSRYLVKRTGEKVFLECVQDMDHENMFWYRQDPGLGLRLIYFSYDVKMKEKGDIPEGYSVSREKKERFSLILESASTNQTSMYLCASSALGEAKNIQYFGAGTRLSVL.

This CDR3 reads CASSLGQGTGNTIYF. CDR3 DNA: TGTGCCAGCAGCCTGGGACAGGGTACTGGAAACACCATATATTTT. The V and J genes are TRBV6-5 and TRBJ1-3, with 9 bases that match TRBD1. The CDR3 sequence is 15 residues long. The V gene's germline CDR1 is MNHEY and CDR2 SVGAGI. V lost 6 bases, J lost 2 bases, and 5 bases stayed unmatched.

The chain is built from TRBV5-5 and TRBJ1-1; 7 bases are shared with TRBD1. CDR3 size: 14 residues. The V segment lost 2 bases and the J segment 4 bases; nucleotides outside the gene matches: 5. The germline V gene has CDR1 SGHKS and CDR2 YYEKEE (reference sequence). The CDR3 DNA follows: TGTGCCAGCAGCTTTCTGGACAGGACCACTGAAGCTTTCTTT. Translation gives CASSFLDRTTEAFF. The full variable domain, in which reference TRBV5-5 and TRBJ1-1 provide the parts outside the CDR3, is DAGVTQSPTHLIKTRGQQVTLRCSPISGHKSVSWYQQVLGQGPQFIFQYYEKEERGRGNFPDRFSARQFPNYSSELNVNALLLGDSALYLCASSFLDRTTEAFFGQGTRLTVV.

The rearrangement joins TRBV6-2 or TRBV6-3 to TRBJ2-1; TRBD1 might be the D (6 bases). V lost 6 bases and J lost 10, with 16 bases in between. The CDR3 contains 13 residues. CDR1 and CDR2 (germline): MNHEY, SVGEGT. CDR3 amino acids: CASSYLSDREQFF. DNA for the CDR3: TGTGCCAGCAGCTATCTTTCGGACAGAGAGCAGTTCTTC.

The J gene is TRBJ2-1, the V gene TRBV2; the match to TRBD2 covers 9 bases. J gave up 4 bases and V 6 bases, and 10 bases lay outside the gene matches. This CDR3 spans 16 amino acids. Germline-derived CDR1 and CDR2 are SNHLY and FYNNEI. CDR3 coding DNA: TGTGCCAGCAGCCCATTTCTAGCGGGGATTTACAATGAGCAGTTCTTC. Amino acid sequence: CASSPFLAGIYNEQFF.

This clone was detected only once. The V and J genes are TRBV6-2 or TRBV6-3 and TRBJ2-3, with D hard to call. The CDR3 spans 11 residues. Germline-derived CDR1 and CDR2 are MNHEY and SVGEGT. V lost 4 bases and J lost 6, with 5 bases in between. The CDR3 sequence: CASSFGDTQYF. The CDR3, as DNA: TGTGCCAGCAGTTTCGGTGATACGCAGTATTTT.

The chain is built from TRBV7-9 and TRBJ1-4; the D is unclear. Germline V gives CDR1 SEHNR, CDR2 FQNEAQ (reference sequence). V gave up 4 bases and J gave up 5 bases, with 5 bases separating them. The CDR3 is made up of 12 amino acids. Here the CDR3 DNA reads TGTGCCAGCAGCTCCGTGAATGAAAAACTGTTTTTT. It yields the protein CASSSVNEKLFF.